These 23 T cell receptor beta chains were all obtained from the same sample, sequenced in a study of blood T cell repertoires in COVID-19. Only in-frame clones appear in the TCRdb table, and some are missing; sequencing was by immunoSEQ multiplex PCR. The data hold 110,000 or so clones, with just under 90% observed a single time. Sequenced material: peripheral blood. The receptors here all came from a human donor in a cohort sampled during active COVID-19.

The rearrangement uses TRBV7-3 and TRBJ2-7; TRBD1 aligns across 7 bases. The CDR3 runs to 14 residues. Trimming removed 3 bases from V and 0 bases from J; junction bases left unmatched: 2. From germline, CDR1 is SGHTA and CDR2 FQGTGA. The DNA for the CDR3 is TGTGCCAGCAGCTTGACAGGGAGCTCCTACGAGCAGTACTTC. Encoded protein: CASSLTGSSYEQYF.

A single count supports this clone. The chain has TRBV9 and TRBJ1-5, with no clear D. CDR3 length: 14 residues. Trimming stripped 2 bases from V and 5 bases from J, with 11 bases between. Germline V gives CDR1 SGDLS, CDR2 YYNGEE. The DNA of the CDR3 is TGTGCCAGCAGCGTTGGCGCCCAGGATCAGCCCCAGCATTTT. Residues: CASSVGAQDQPQHF.

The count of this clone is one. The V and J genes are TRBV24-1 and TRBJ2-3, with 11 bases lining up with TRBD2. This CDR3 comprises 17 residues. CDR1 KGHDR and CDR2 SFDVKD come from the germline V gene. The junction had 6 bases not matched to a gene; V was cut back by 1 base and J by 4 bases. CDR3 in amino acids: CATSDFSGGAAADTQYF. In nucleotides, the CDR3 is TGTGCCACCAGTGATTTTAGCGGGGGGGCCGCCGCAGATACGCAGTATTTT.

CDR3: CASSEATRDEQYF. The CDR3 coding sequence is TGTGCCAGCAGTGAAGCGACCCGGGACGAGCAGTACTTC. The rearrangement links TRBV2 to TRBJ2-7, with D unclear. The CDR3 length is 13 residues. CDR1 and CDR2 (germline): SNHLY, FYNNEI. The ends were cut back, 0 bases at V and 5 bases at J, with 8 bases in the middle.

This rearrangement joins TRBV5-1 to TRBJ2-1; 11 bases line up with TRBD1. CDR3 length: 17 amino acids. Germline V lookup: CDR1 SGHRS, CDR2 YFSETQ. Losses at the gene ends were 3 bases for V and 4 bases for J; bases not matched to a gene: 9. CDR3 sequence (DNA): TGCGCCAGCAGCTCCAGAGGACAGGGGGCGCGATACAATGAGCAGTTCTTC. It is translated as CASSSRGQGARYNEQFF.

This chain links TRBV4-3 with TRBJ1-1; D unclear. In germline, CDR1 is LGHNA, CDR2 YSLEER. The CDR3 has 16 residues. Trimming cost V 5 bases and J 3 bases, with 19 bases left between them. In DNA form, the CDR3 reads TGCGCCAGCAGCTCAGAGATGTCCGGGTTCCACACTGAAGCTTTCTTT. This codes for CASSSEMSGFHTEAFF.

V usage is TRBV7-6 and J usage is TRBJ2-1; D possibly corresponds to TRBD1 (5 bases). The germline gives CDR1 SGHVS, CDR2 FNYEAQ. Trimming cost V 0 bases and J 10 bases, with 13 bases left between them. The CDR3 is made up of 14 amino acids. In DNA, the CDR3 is TGTGCCAGCAGCTTAGCGCCAGGGAACCAAGAGCAGTTCTTC. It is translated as CASSLAPGNQEQFF.

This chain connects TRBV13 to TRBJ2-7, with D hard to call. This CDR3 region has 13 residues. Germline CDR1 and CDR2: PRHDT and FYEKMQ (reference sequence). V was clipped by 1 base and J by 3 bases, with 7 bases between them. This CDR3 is CASSLVPGYEQYF. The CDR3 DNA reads TGTGCCAGCAGCTTAGTTCCGGGCTACGAGCAGTACTTC.

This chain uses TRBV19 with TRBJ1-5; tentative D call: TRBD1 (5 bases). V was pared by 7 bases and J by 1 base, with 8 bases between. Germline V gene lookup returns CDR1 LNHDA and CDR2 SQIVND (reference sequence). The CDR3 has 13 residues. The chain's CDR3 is CASKDRSNQPQHF. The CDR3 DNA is TGTGCCAGTAAAGACAGAAGCAATCAGCCCCAGCATTTT. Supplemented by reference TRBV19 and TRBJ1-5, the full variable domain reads DGGITQSPKYLFRKEGQNVTLSCEQNLNHDAMYWYRQDPGQGLRLIYYSQIVNDFQKGDIAEGYSVSREKKESFPLTVTSAQKNPTAFYLCASKDRSNQPQHFGDGTRLSIL.

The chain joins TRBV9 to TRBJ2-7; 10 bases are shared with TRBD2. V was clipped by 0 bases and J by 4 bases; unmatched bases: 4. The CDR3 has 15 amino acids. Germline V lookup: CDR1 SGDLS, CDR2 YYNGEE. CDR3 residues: CASSVGGSGRYEQYF. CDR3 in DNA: TGTGCCAGCAGCGTAGGAGGTAGCGGGAGGTACGAGCAGTACTTC.

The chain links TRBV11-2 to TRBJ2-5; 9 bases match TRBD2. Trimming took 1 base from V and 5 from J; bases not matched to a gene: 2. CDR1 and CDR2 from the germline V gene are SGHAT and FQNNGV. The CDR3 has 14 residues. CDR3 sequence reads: CASSLGLAEETQYF. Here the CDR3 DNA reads TGTGCCAGCAGCTTAGGACTAGCGGAGGAGACCCAGTACTTC.

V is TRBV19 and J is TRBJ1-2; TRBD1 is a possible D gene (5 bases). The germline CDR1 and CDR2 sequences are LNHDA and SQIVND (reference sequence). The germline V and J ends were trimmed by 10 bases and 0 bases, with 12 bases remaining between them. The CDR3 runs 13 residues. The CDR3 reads CATAGRANYGYTF. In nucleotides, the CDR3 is TGTGCCACCGCAGGGCGAGCTAACTATGGCTACACCTTC.

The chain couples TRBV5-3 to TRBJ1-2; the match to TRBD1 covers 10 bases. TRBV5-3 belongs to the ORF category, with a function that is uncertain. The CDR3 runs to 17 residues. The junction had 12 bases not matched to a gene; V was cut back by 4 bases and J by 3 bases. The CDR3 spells CARSLGGTGVCDYGYTF. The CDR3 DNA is TGTGCCAGAAGCCTAGGTGGGACAGGGGTTTGTGACTATGGCTACACCTTC.

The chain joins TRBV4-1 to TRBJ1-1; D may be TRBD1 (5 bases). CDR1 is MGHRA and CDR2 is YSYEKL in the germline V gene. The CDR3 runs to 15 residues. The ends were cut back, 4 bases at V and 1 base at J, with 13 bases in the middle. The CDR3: CASSLPGLKNTEAFF. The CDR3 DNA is TGCGCCAGCAGCCTACCGGGACTGAAGAACACTGAAGCTTTCTTT.

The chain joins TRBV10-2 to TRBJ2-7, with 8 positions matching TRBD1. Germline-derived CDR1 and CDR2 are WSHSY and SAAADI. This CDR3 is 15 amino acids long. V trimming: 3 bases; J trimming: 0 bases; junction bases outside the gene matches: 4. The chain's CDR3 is CASSDWTGSSYEQYF. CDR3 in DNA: TGCGCCAGCAGTGATTGGACAGGGAGCTCCTACGAGCAGTACTTC.

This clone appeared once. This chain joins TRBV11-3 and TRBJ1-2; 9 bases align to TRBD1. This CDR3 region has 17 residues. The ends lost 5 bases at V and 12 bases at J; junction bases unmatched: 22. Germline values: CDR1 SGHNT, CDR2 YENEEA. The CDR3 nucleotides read TGTGCCAGCAGCCTGCCTAGTCGGCGGACAGGGGTTTCGGCGCACACCTTC. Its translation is CASSLPSRRTGVSAHTF.

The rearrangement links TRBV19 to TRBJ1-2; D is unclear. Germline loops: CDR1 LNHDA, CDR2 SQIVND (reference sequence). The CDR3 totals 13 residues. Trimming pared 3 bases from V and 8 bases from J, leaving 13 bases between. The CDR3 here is CASSMWQVRGYTF. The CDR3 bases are TGTGCCAGTAGTATGTGGCAGGTGAGAGGCTACACCTTC.

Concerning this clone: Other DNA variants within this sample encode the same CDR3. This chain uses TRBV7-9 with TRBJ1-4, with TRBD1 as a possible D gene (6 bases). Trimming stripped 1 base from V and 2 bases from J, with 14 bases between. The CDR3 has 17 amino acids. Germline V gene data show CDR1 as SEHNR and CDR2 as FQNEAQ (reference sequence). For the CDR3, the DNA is TGTGCCAGCAGCTTAGTGGCGGGGGGGCGGACTAATGAAAAACTGTTTTTT. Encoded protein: CASSLVAGGRTNEKLFF.

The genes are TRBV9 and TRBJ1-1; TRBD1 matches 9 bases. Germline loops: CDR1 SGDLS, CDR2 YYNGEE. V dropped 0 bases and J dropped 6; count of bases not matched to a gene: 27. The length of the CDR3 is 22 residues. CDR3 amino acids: CASSVATFDRGSARLSNSEAFF. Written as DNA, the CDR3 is TGTGCCAGCAGCGTAGCTACGTTCGACAGGGGGAGCGCCCGTCTCTCTAACTCTGAAGCTTTCTTT.

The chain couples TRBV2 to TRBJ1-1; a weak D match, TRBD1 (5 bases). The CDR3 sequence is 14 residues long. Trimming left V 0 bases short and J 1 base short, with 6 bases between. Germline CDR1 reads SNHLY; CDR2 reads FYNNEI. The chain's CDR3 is CASSEADTNTEAFF. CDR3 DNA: TGTGCCAGCAGTGAAGCGGACACGAACACTGAAGCTTTCTTT.

CDR3 nucleotide sequence: TGTGCCAGCAGCAATAAGGGGGTTGTCTTTTGGTACACCACTGAAGCTTTCTTT. Protein: CASSNKGVVFWYTTEAFF. The V and J genes are TRBV21-1 and TRBJ1-1; the table gives TRBD1 as D, unverified against the DNA. TRBV21-1 is given as a pseudogene. The CDR3 is made up of 18 amino acids.

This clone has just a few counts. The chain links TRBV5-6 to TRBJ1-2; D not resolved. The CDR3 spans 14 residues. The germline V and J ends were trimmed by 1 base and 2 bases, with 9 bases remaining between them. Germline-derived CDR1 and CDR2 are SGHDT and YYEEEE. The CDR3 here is CASSLSPENYGYTF. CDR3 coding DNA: TGTGCCAGCAGCTTGTCACCGGAGAACTATGGCTACACCTTC.

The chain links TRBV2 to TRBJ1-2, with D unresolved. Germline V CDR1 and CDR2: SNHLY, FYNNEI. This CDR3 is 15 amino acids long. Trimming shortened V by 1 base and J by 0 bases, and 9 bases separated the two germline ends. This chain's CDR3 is CASSEVTPANYGYTF. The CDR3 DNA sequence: TGTGCCAGCAGTGAAGTCACCCCAGCTAACTATGGCTACACCTTC. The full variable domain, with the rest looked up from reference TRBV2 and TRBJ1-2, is EPEVTQTPSHQVTQMGQEVILRCVPISNHLYFYWYRQILGQKVEFLVSFYNNEISEKSEIFDDQFSVERPDGSNFTLKIRSTKLEDSAMYFCASSEVTPANYGYTFGSGTRLTVV.